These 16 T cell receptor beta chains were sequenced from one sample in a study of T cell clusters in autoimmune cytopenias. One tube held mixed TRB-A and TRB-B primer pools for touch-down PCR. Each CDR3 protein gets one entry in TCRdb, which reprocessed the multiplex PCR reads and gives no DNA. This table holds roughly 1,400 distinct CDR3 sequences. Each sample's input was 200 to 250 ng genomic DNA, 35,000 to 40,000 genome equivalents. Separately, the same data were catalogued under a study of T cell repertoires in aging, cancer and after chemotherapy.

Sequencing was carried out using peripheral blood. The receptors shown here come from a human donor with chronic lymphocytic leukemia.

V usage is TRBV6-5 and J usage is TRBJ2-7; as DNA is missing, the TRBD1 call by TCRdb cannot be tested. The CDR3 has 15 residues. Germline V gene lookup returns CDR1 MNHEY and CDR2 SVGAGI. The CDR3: CASTWVTGTGCEQYF.

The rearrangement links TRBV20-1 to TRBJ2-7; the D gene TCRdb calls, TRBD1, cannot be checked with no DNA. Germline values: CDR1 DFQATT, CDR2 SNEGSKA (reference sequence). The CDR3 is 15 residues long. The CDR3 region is CSASHGGDYNYEQYF.

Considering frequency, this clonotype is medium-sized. The CDR3 region is CASSLDAYNEQFF. The chain has TRBV28 and TRBJ2-1. Germline assignment: CDR1 MDHEN and CDR2 SYDVKM. The CDR3 is made up of 13 amino acids.

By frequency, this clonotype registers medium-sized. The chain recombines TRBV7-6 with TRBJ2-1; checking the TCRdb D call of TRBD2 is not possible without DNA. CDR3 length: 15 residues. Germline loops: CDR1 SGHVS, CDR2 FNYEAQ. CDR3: CASSLLAQPDNEQFF.

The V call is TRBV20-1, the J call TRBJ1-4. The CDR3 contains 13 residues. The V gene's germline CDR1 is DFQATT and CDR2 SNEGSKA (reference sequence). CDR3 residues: CSADGITNEKLFF.

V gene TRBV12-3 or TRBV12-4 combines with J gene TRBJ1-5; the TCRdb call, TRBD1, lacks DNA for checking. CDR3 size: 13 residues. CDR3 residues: CASSPTAYQPQHF.

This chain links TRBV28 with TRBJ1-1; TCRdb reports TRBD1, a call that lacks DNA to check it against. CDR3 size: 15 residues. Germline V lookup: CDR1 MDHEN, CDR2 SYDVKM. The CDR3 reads CASSLWGVPSGEAFF.

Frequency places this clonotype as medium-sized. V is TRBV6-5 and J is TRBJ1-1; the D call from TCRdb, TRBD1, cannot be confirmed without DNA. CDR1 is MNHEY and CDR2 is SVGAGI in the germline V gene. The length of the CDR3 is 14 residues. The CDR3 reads CASYFQGFNTEAFF.

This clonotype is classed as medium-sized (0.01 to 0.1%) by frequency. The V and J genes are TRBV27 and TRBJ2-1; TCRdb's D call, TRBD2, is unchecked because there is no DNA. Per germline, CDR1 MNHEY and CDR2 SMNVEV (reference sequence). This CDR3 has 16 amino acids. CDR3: CASSLSTSGGFNEQFF.

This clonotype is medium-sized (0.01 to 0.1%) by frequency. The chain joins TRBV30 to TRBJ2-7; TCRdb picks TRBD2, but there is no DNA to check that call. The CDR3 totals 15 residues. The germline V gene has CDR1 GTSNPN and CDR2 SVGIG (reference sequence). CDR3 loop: CAWSPFGDFSYEQYF.

CDR3 residues: CASSLGRRGEQYF. The chain has TRBV7-6 and TRBJ2-7; the D call from TCRdb, TRBD1, cannot be confirmed without DNA. Per the germline V gene, CDR1 is SGHVS and CDR2 is FNYEAQ. This CDR3 region has 13 residues.

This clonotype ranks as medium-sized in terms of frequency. CDR3: CASSLVGYIQYF. J is TRBJ2-4 and V is TRBV6-2 or TRBV6-3. CDR1 is MNHEY and CDR2 is SVGEGT in the germline V gene. The length of the CDR3 is 12 residues.

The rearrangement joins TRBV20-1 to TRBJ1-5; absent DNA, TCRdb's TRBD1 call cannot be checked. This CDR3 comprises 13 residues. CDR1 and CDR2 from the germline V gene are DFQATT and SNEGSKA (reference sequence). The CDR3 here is CSAGGQDNQPQHF.

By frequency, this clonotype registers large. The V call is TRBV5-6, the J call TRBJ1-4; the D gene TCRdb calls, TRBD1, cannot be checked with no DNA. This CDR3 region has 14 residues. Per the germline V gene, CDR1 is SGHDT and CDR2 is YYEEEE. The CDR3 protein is CASNLWGESEKLFF. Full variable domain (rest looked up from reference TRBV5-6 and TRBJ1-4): DAGVTQSPTHLIKTRGQQVTLRCSPKSGHDTVSWYQQALGQGPQFIFQYYEEEERQRGNFPDRFSGHQFPNYSSELNVNALLLGDSALYLCASNLWGESEKLFFGSGTQLSVL.

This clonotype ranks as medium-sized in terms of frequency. This chain's CDR3 is CASSPGHLPNTQYF. The chain combines TRBV7-2 with TRBJ2-3; TCRdb's D gene call, TRBD1, goes unchecked for lack of DNA. This CDR3 has 14 amino acids. Germline-derived CDR1 and CDR2 are SGHTA and FQGNSA. The whole variable domain, remainder taken from reference TRBV7-2 and TRBJ2-3, is GAGVSQSPSNKVTEKGKDVELRCDPISGHTALYWYRQSLGQGLEFLIYFQGNSAPDKSGLPSDRFSAERTGGSVSTLTIQRTQQEDSAVYLCASSPGHLPNTQYFGPGTRLTVL.

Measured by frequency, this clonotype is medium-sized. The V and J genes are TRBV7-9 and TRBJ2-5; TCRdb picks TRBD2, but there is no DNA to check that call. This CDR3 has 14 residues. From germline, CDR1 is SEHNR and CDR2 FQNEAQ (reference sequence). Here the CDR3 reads CASSSEAGLWAQYF.